This T cell receptor beta chain was retrieved from a study of T cells expressing NK-cell markers. TCRdb re-called the 5' RACE reads and shows each CDR3 protein once, DNA omitted. In all, the sample yields fewer than 400,000 distinct CDR3 sequences. The germline V gene has CDR1 DFQATT and CDR2 SNEGSKA (reference sequence). The CDR3 totals 16 residues. This TCR was sampled from a man aged 18-75 years in good health. This sequence joins TRBV20-1 and TRBJ1-4; no DNA is available, so the TRBD1 call from TCRdb remains unchecked. Sequences were obtained from blood T cells: a sorted CD56 or NKG2C T cell subset, CD4+ or CD8+ T cells, or bulk PBMC T cells (not recorded which). Here the CDR3 reads CSARDRDRDANEKLFF.